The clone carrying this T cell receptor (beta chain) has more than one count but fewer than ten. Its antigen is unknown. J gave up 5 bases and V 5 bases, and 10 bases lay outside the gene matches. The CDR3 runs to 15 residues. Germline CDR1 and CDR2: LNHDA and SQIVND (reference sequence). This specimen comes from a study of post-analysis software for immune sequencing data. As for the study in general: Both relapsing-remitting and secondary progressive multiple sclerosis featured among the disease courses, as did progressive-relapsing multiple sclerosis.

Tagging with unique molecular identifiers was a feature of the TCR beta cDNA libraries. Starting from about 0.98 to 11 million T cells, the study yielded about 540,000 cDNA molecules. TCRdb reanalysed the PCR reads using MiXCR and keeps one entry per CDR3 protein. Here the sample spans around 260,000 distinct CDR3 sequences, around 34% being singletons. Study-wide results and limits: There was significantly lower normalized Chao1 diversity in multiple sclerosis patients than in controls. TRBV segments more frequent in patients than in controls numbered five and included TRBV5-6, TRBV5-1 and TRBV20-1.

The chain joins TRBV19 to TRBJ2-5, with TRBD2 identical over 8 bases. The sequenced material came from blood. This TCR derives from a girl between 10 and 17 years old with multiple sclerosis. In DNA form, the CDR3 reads TGTGCCAGTAGTGCCAGGGTAGCGGGACTGGAGACCCAGTACTTC. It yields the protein CASSARVAGLETQYF.